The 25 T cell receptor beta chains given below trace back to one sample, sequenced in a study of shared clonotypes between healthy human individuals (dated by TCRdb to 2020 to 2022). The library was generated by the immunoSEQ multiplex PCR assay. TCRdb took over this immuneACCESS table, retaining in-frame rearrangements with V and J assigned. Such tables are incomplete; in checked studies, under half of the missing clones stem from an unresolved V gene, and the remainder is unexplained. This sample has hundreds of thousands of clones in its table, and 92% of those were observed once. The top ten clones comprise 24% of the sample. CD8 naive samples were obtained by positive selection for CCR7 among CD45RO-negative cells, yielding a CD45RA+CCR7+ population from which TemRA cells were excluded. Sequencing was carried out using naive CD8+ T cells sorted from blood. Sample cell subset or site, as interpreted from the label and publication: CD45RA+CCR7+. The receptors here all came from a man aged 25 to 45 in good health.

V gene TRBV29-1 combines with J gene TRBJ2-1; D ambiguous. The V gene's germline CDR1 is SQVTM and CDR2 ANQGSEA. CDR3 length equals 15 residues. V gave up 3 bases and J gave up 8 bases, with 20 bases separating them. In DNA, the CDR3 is TGCAGCGTTGACGCTCTTGGTGCAGAGAGCCATGAGCAGTTCTTC. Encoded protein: CSVDALGAESHEQFF.

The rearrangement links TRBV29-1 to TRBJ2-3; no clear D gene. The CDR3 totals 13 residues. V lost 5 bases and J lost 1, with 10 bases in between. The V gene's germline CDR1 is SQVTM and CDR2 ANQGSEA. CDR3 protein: CSVYDEGTDTQYF. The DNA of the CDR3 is TGCAGCGTTTACGACGAGGGCACAGATACGCAGTATTTT.

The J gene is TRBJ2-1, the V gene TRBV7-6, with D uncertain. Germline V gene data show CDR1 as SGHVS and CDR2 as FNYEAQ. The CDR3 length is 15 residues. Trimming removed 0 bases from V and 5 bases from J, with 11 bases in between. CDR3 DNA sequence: TGTGCCAGCAGCTTAGCTGTCAGGCGGAACAATGAGCAGTTCTTC. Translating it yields CASSLAVRRNNEQFF. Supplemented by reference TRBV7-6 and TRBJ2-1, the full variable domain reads GAGVSQSPRYKVTKRGQDVALRCDPISGHVSLYWYRQALGQGPEFLTYFNYEAQQDKSGLPNDRFSAERPEGSISTLTIQRTEQRDSAMYRCASSLAVRRNNEQFFGPGTRLTVL.

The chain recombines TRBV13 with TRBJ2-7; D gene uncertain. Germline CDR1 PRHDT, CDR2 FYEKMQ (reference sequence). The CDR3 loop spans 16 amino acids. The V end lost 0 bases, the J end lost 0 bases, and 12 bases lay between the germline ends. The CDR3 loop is CASSLGPGRNSYEQYF. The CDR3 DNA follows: TGTGCCAGCAGCTTAGGCCCGGGCCGAAACTCCTACGAGCAGTACTTC.

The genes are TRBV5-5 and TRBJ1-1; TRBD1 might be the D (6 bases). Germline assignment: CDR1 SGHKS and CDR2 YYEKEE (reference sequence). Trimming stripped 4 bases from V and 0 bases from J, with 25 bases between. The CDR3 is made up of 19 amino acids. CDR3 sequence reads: CASSAWDGRGIFMNTEAFF. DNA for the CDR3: TGTGCCAGCAGCGCCTGGGACGGCAGGGGTATTTTCATGAACACTGAAGCTTTCTTT.

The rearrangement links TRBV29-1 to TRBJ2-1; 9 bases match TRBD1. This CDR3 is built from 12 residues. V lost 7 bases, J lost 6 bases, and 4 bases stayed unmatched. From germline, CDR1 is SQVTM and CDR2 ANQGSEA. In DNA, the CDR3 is TGCAGCGCTTCGACAGGGGGCAATGAGCAGTTCTTC. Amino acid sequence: CSASTGGNEQFF.

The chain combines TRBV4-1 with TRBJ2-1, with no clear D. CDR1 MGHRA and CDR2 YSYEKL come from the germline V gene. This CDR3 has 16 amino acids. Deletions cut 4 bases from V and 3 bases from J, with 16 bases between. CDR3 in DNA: TGCGCCAGCAGCCCCACTTCGCAAGGGAACTACAATGAGCAGTTCTTC. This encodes CASSPTSQGNYNEQFF.

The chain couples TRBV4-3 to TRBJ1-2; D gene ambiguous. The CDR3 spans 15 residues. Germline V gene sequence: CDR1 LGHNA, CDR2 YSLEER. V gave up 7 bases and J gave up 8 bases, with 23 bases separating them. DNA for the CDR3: TGCGCCAGCACCCTCACTGGCCAACGGGATACGGGCTACACCTTC. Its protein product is CASTLTGQRDTGYTF.

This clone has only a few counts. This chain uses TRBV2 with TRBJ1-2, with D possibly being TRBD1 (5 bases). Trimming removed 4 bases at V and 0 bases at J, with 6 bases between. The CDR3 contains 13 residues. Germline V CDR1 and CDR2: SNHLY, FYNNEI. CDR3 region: CASSGQSNYGYTF. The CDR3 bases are TGTGCCAGCAGTGGACAGTCTAACTATGGCTACACCTTC.

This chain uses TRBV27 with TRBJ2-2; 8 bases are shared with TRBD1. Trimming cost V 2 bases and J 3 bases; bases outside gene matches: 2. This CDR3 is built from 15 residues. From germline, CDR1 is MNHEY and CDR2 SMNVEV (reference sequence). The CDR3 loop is CASSLGTGHTGELFF. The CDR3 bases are TGTGCCAGCAGTTTAGGGACAGGACACACCGGGGAGCTGTTTTTT.

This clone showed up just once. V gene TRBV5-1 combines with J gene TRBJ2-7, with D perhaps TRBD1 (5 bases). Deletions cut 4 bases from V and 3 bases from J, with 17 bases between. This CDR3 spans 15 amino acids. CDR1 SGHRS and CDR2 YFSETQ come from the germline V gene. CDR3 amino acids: CASSRSDSLHYEQYF. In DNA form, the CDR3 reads TGCGCCAGCAGCCGCTCTGACAGTCTCCACTACGAGCAGTACTTC. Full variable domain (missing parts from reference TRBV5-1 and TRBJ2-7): KAGVTQTPRYLIKTRGQQVTLSCSPISGHRSVSWYQQTPGQGLQFLFEYFSETQRNKGNFPGRFSGRQFSNSRSEMNVSTLELGDSALYLCASSRSDSLHYEQYFGPGTRLTVT.

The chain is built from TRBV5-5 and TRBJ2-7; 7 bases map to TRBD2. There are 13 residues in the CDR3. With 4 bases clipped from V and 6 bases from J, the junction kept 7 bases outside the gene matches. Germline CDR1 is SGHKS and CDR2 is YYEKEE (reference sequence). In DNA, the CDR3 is TGTGCCAGCAGCCCCCCTTGGGAGGGCGAGCAGTACTTC. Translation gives CASSPPWEGEQYF.

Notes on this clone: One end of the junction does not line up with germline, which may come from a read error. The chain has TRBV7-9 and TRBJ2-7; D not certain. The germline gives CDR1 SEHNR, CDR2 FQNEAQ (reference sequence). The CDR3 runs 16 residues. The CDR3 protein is CASSLVVAGPQYGQYF. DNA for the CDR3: TGTGCCAGCAGCTTAGTCGTGGCAGGCCCTCAGTACGGGCAGTACTTC.

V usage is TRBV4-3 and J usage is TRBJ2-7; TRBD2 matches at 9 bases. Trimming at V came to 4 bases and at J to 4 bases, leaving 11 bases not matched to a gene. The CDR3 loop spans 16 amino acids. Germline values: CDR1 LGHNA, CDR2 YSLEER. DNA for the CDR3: TGCGCCAGCAGCCTCACCGCTAGCGGGATTGCTTACGAGCAGTACTTC. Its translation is CASSLTASGIAYEQYF.

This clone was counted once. As DNA, the CDR3 is TGCGCCAGCAGCGGACAGGGGATTTTCACCGGGGAGCTGTTTTTT. This translates into CASSGQGIFTGELFF. The gene calls are TRBV5-1 and TRBJ2-2, with 9 bases aligning to TRBD1. The CDR3 consists of 15 residues. CDR1 and CDR2 from the germline V gene are SGHRS and YFSETQ. V lost 4 bases to trimming and J lost 4 bases; unmatched junction nucleotides: 5.

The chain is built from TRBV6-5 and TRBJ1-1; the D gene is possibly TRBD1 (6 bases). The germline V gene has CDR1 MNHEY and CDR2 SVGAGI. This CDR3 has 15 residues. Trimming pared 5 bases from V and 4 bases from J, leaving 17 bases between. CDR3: CASSPREQGATEAFF. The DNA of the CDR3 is TGTGCCAGCAGTCCACGGGAACAGGGAGCCACTGAAGCTTTCTTT.

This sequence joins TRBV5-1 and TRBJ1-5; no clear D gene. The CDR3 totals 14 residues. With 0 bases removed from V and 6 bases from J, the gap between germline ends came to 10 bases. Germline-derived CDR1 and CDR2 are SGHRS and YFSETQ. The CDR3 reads CASSLDLGGQPQHF. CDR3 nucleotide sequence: TGCGCCAGCAGCTTGGACTTAGGAGGTCAGCCCCAGCATTTT.

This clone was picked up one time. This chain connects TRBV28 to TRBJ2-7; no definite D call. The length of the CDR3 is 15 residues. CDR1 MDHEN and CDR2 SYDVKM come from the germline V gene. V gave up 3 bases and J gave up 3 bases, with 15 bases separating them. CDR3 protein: CASSFMVASNYEQYF. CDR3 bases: TGTGCCAGCAGTTTCATGGTGGCCAGTAACTACGAGCAGTACTTC.

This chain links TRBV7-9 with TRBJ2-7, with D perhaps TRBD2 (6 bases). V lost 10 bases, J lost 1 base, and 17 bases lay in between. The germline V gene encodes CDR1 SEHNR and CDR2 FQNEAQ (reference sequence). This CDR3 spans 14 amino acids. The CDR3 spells CATPGSGASYEQYF. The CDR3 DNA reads TGTGCCACCCCGGGGTCGGGAGCGTCCTACGAGCAGTACTTC.

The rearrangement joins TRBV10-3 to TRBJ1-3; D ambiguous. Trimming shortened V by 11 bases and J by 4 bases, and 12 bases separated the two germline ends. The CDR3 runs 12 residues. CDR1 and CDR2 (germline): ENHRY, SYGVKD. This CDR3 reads CAADGIGNTIYF. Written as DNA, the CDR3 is TGTGCCGCCGATGGCATAGGAAACACCATATATTTT.

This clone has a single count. DNA for the CDR3: TGTGCCAGCAGTTCAGACAGGGTCCAAAACATTCAGTACTTC. Translation gives CASSSDRVQNIQYF. The V gene is TRBV9, the J gene TRBJ2-4, with TRBD1 identical over 7 bases. Germline loops: CDR1 SGDLS, CDR2 YYNGEE. This CDR3 contains 14 residues. V dropped 5 bases and J dropped 5; count of bases not matched to a gene: 7.

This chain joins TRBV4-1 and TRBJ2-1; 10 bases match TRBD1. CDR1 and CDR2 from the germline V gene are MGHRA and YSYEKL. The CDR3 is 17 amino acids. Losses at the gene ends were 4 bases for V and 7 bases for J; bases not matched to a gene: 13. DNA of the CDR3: TGCGCCAGCAGCCCCTCAGACAGGGGGCGCTATCTAAATGAGCAGTTCTTC. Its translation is CASSPSDRGRYLNEQFF.

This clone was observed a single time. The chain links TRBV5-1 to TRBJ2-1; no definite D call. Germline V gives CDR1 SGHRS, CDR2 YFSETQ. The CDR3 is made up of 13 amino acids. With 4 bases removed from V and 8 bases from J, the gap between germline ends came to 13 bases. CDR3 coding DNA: TGCGCCAGCAGCGATCGCGGACGGGATGAGCAGTTCTTC. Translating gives CASSDRGRDEQFF. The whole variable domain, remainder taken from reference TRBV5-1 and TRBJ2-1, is KAGVTQTPRYLIKTRGQQVTLSCSPISGHRSVSWYQQTPGQGLQFLFEYFSETQRNKGNFPGRFSGRQFSNSRSEMNVSTLELGDSALYLCASSDRGRDEQFFGPGTRLTVL.

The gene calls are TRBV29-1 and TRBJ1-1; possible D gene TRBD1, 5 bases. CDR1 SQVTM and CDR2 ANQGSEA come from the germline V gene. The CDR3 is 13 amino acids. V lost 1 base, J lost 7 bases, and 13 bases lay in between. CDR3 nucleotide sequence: TGCAGCGTTGAAGGGGGGGGTGCGATTGAAGCTTTCTTT. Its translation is CSVEGGGAIEAFF.

The CDR3 here is CSPGLAGSGDRTYEQYF. The CDR3 DNA reads as TGCAGCCCGGGACTAGCGGGATCCGGGGACCGAACCTACGAGCAGTACTTC. This chain joins TRBV29-1 and TRBJ2-7, with 13 bases fitting TRBD2. The CDR3 runs to 17 residues. Germline CDR1 is SQVTM and CDR2 is ANQGSEA. V lost 8 bases, J lost 2 bases, and 15 bases stayed unmatched.